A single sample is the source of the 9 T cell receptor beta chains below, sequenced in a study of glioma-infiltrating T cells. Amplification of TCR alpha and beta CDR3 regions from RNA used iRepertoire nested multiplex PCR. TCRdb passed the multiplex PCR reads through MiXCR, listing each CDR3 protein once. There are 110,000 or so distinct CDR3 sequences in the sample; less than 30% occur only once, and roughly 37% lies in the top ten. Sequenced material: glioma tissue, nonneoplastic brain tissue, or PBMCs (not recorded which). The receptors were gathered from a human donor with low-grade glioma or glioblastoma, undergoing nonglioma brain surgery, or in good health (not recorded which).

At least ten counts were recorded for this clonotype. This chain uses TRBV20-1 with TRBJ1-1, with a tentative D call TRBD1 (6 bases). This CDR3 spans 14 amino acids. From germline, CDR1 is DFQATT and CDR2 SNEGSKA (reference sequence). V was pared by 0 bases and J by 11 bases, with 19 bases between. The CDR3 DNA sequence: TGCAGTGCTAGAGATCCGGGGGCCGGTGGGTACGCTTTCTTT. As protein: CSARDPGAGGYAFF.

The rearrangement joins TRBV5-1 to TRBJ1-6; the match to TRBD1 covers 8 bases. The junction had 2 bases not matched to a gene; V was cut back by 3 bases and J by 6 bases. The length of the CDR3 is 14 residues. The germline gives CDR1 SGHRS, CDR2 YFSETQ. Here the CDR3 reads CASSSTGANSPLHF. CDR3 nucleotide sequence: TGCGCCAGCAGCTCGACAGGGGCTAATTCACCCCTCCACTTT. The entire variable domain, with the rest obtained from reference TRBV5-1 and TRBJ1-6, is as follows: KAGVTQTPRYLIKTRGQQVTLSCSPISGHRSVSWYQQTPGQGLQFLFEYFSETQRNKGNFPGRFSGRQFSNSRSEMNVSTLELGDSALYLCASSSTGANSPLHFGNGTRLTVT.

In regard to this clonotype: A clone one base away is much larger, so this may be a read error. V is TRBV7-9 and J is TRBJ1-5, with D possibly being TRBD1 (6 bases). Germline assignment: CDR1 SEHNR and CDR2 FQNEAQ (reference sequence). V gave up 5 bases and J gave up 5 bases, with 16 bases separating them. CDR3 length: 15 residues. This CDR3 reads CASSLRTATDQPQHF. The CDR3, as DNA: TGTGCCAGCAGCCTGAGGACAGCAACGGATCAGCCCCAGCATTTT.

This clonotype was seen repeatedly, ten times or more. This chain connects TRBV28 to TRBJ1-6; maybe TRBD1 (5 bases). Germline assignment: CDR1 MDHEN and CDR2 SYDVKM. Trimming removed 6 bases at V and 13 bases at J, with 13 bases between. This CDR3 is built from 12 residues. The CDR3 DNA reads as TGTGCCAGCAGCCCCCCCCGGGGGCCCCTCCACTTT. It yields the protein CASSPPRGPLHF.

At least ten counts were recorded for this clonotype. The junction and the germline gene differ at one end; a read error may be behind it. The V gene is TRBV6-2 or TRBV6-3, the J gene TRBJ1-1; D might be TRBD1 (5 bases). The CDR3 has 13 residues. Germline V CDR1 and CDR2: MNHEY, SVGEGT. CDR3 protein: CASSYQGTTEALF. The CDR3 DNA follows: TGTGCTAGCAGTTACCAGGGAACAACTGAAGCTCTCTTT.

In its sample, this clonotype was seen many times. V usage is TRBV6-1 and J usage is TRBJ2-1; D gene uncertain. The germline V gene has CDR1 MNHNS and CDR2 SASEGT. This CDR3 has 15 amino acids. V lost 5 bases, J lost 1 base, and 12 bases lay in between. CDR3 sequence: CASSSLSSSYNEQFF. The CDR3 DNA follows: TGTGCCAGCAGTTCTCTTAGTTCGTCCTACAATGAGCAGTTCTTC.

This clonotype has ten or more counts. CDR3 nucleotide sequence: TGTGCCAGCACCCGAGGAGCGGGGGGCCCCTACGAGCAGTACTTC. Its protein is CASTRGAGGPYEQYF. The chain has TRBV7-8 and TRBJ2-7, with 9 bases aligning to TRBD2. Trimming at V came to 7 bases and at J to 2 bases, leaving 9 bases not matched to a gene. This CDR3 contains 15 residues. The V gene's germline CDR1 is SGHVS and CDR2 FQNEAQ.

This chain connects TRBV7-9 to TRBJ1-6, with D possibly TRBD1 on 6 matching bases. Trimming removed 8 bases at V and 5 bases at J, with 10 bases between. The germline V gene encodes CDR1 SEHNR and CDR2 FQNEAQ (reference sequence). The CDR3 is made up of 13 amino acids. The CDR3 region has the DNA TGTGCCAGCCGAGGGGGGGATAATTCACCCCTCCACTTT. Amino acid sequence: CASRGGDNSPLHF. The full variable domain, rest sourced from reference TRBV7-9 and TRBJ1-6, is DTGVSQNPRHKITKRGQNVTFRCDPISEHNRLYWYRQTLGQGPEFLTYFQNEAQLEKSRLLSDRFSAERPKGSFSTLEIQRTEQGDSAMYLCASRGGDNSPLHFGNGTRLTVT.

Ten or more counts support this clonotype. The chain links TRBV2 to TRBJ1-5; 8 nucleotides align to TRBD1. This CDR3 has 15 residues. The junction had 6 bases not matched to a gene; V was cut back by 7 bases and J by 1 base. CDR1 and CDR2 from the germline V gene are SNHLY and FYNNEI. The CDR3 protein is CASNDRGLSNQPQHF. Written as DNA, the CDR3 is TGTGCCAGCAACGACAGGGGTTTGAGCAATCAGCCCCAGCATTTT.